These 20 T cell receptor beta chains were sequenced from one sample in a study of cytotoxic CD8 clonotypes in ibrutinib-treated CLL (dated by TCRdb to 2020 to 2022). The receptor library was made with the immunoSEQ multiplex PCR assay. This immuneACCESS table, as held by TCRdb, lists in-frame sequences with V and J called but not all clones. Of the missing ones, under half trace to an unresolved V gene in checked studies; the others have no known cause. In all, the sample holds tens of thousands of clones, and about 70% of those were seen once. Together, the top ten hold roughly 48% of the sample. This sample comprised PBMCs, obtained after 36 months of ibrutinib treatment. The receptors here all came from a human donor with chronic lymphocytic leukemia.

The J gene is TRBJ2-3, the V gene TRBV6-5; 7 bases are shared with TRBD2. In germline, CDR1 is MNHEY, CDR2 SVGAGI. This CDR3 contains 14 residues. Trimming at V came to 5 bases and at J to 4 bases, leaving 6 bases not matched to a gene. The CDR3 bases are TGTGCCAGCAGTCCCCAAGCGGGGCCAGATACGCAGTATTTT. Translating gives CASSPQAGPDTQYF.

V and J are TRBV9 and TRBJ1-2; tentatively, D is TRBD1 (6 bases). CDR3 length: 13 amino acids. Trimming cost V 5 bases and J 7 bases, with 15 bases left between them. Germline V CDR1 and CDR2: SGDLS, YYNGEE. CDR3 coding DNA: TGTGCCAGCAGGGGTTTGGGGGGCACTGGCTACACCTTC. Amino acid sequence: CASRGLGGTGYTF. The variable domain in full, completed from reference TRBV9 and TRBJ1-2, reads DSGVTQTPKHLITATGQRVTLRCSPRSGDLSVYWYQQSLDQGLQFLIQYYNGEERAKGNILERFSAQQFPDLHSELNLSSLELGDSALYFCASRGLGGTGYTFGSGTRLTVV.

The chain's CDR3 is CASTTGGMNTEAFF. For the CDR3, the DNA is TGTGCCAGCACCACCGGCGGGATGAACACTGAAGCTTTCTTT. V is TRBV7-9 and J is TRBJ1-1; no clear D. CDR1 is SEHNR and CDR2 is FQNEAQ in the germline V gene (reference sequence). Trimming stripped 7 bases from V and 0 bases from J, with 12 bases between. This CDR3 spans 14 amino acids.

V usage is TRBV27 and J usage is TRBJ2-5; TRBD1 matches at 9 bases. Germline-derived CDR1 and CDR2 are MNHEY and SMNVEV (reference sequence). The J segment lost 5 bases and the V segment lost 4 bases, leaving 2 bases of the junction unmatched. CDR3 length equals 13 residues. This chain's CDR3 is CASSYRGHETQYF. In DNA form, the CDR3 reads TGTGCCAGCAGTTACAGGGGGCACGAGACCCAGTACTTC.

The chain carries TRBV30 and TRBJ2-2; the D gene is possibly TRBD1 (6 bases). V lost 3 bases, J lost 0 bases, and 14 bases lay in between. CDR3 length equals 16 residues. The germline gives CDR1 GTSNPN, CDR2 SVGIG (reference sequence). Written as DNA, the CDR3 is TGTGCCTGGAGGCAGGGGTGGCGGTCGAACACCGGGGAGCTGTTTTTT. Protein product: CAWRQGWRSNTGELFF.

The CDR3 nucleotides read TGTGCCAGCAGCCAGAGACAGGGAGCCACCGGGGAGCTGTTTTTT. Protein sequence: CASSQRQGATGELFF. The gene calls are TRBV7-7 and TRBJ2-2; TRBD1 matches 7 bases. The CDR3 is 15 amino acids. Germline V lookup: CDR1 SSHAT, CDR2 FNYEAQ (reference sequence). V dropped 5 bases and J dropped 4; count of bases not matched to a gene: 7.

The CDR3 DNA reads TGCGCCAGCAGCGGCCCGGGACCCTCCAATGAGCAGTTCTTC. This sequence encodes CASSGPGPSNEQFF. This chain connects TRBV5-1 to TRBJ2-1, with D perhaps matching TRBD1 or TRBD2 (5 bases each). In germline, CDR1 is SGHRS, CDR2 YFSETQ. This CDR3 has 14 amino acids. The germline V and J ends were trimmed by 4 bases and 6 bases, with 14 bases remaining between them.

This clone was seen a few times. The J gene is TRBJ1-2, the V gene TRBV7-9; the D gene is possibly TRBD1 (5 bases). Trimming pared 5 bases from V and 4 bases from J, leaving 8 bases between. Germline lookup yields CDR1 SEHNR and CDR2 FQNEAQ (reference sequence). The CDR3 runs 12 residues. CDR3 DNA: TGTGCCAGCAGCCAAGACAGCTATGGCTACACCTTC. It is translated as CASSQDSYGYTF.

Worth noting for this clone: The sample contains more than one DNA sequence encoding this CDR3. The CDR3 loop reads CASSPTGIMSSPLHF. In nucleotides, the CDR3 is TGTGCCAGCAGCCCAACAGGGATTATGAGTTCACCCCTCCACTTT. The chain recombines TRBV7-8 with TRBJ1-6; weak D call: TRBD1 (6 bases). Trimming left V 5 bases short and J 9 bases short, with 17 bases between. Germline V gene lookup returns CDR1 SGHVS and CDR2 FQNEAQ. The CDR3 extends over 15 amino acids. The variable domain in full, with the rest retrieved from reference TRBV7-8 and TRBJ1-6, is GAGVSQSPRYKVAKRGQDVALRCDPISGHVSLFWYQQALGQGPEFLTYFQNEAQLDKSGLPSDRFFAERPEGSVSTLKIQRTQQEDSAVYLCASSPTGIMSSPLHFGNGTRLTVT.

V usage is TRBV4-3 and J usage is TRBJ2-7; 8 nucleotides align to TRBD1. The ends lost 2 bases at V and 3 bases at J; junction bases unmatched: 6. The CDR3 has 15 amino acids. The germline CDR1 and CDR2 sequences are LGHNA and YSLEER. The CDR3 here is CASSQPGQVLYEQYF. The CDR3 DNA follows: TGCGCCAGCAGCCAACCGGGACAGGTTCTCTACGAGCAGTACTTC.

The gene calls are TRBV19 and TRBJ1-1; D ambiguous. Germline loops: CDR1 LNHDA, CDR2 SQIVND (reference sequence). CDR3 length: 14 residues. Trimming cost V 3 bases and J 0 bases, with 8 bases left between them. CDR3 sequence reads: CASSMYRVNTEAFF. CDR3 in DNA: TGTGCCAGTAGTATGTACAGAGTGAACACTGAAGCTTTCTTT.

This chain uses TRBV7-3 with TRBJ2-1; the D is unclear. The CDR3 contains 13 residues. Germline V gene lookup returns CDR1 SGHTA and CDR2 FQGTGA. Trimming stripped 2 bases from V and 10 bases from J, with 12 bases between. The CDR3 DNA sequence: TGTGCCAGCAGCTTACGGCCCATCGAGGAGCAGTTCTTC. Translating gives CASSLRPIEEQFF.

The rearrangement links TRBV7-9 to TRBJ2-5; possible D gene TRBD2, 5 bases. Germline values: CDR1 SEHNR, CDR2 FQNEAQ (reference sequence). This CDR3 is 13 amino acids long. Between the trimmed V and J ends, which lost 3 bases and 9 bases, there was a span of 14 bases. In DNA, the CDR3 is TGTGCCAGCAGCTTGACTGGCCCCGGGGCCCAGTACTTC. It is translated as CASSLTGPGAQYF.

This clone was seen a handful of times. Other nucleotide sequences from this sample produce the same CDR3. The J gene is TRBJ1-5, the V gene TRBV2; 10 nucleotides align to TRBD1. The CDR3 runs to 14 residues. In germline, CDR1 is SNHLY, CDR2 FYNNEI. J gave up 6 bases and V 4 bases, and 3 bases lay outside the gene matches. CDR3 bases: TGTGCCAGCAGTGGACAGGGGGCCGGTCAGCCCCAGCATTTT. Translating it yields CASSGQGAGQPQHF.

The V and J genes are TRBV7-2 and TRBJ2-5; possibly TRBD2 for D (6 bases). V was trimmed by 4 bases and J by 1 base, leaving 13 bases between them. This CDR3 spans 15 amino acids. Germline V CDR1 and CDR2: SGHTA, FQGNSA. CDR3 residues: CASSWNGGGQETQYF. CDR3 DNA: TGTGCCAGCAGCTGGAACGGGGGAGGCCAAGAGACCCAGTACTTC.

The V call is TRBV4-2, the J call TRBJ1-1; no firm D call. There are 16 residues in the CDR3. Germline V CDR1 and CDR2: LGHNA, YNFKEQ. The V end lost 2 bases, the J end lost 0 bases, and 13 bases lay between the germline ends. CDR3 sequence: CASSQLIGSLNTEAFF. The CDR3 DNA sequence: TGTGCCAGCAGCCAACTCATAGGGAGCTTGAACACTGAAGCTTTCTTT.

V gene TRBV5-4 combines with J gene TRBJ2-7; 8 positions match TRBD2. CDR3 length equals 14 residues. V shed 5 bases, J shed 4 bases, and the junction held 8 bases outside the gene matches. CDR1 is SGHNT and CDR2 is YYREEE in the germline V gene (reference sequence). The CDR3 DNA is TGTGCCAGCAGTACTGGACTAGCCTGGTACGAGCAGTACTTC. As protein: CASSTGLAWYEQYF.

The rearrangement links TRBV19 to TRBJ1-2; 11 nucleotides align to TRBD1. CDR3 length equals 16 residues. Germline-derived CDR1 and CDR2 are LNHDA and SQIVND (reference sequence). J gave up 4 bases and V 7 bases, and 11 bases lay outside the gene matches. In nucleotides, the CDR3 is TGTGCCAGTAACCCCCGAGGACAGGGGGCTTTCTATGGCTACACCTTC. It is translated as CASNPRGQGAFYGYTF.

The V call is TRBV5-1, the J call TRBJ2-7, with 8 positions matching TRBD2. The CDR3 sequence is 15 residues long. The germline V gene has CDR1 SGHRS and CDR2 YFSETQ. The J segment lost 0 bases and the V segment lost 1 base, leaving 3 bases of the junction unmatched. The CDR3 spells CASSLLSGGSYEQYF. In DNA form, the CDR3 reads TGCGCCAGCAGCTTGCTAAGCGGGGGCTCCTACGAGCAGTACTTC.

The CDR3 loop is CASSSSSDGLNQPQHF. The CDR3 DNA sequence: TGTGCCAGCAGCTCCTCCTCGGACGGGTTAAATCAGCCCCAGCATTTT. The chain uses TRBV5-6 and TRBJ1-5; D remains unclear. Germline-derived CDR1 and CDR2 are SGHDT and YYEEEE. V lost 3 bases and J 4 bases, leaving 17 bases between the germline ends. The CDR3 extends over 16 amino acids.